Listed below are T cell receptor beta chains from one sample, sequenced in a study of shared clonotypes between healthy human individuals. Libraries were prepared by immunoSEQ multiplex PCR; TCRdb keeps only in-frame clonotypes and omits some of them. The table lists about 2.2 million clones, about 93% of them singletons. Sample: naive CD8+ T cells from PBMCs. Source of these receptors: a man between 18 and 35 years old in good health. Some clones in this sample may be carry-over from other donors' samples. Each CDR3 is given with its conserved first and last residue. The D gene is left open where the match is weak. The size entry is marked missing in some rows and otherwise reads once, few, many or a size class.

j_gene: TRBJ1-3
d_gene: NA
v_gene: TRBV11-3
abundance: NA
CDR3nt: TGTGCCAGCAGCTACGAACAGGTCTTACCGACCCTCTCTGGAAACACCATATATTTT
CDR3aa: CASSYEQVLPTLSGNTIYF

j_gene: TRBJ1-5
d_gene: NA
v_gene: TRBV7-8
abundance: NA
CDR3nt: TGTGCCAGCTCATTATGGGGTACGAATCAGCCCCAGCATTTT
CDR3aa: CASSLWGTNQPQHF

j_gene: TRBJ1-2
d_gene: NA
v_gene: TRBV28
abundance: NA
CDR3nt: TGTGCCAGCAGTTTAGCAAGAGGGGAGTCCCGAAACTATGGCTACACCTTC
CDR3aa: CASSLARGESRNYGYTF

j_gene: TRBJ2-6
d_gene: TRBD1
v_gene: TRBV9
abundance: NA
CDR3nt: TGTGCCAGCAGCGTACCTATTGACAGGGGCTCTGGGGCCAACGTCCTGACTTTC
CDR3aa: CASSVPIDRGSGANVLTF

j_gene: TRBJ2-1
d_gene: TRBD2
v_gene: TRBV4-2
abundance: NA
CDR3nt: TGTGCCAGCAGCCAAGATCGGGCTAGCGGGAGGAGGGGCAATGAGCAGTTCTTC
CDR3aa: CASSQDRASGRRGNEQFF

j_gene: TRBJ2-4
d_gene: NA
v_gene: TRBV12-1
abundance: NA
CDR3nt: TGTGCCAGCAGCGCCCCGACAGGAAAAAACATTCAGTACTTC
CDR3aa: CASSAPTGKNIQYF

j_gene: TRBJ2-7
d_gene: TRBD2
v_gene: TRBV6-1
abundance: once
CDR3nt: TGTGCCAGCAGTGAAGGGAGACTAGCGGGGCTATACGAGCAGTACTTC
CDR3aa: CASSEGRLAGLYEQYF

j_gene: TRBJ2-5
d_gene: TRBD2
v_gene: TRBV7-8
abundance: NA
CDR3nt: TGTGCCAGCAGCCCTGGACTAGCGGGAGGAGGGGAGACCCAGTACTTC
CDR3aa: CASSPGLAGGGETQYF

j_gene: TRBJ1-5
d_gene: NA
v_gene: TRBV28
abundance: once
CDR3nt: TGTGCCAGCAGATTACAAGATCAAAGCAATCAGCCCCAGCATTTT
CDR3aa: CASRLQDQSNQPQHF

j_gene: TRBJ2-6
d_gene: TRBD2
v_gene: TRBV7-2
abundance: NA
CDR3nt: TGTGCCAGCAGCTTTTCGACTAGCGGGAGCTCTGGGGCCAACGTCCTGACTTTC
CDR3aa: CASSFSTSGSSGANVLTF

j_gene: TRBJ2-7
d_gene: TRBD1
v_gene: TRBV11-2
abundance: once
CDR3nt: TGTGCCAGCAGAACGGGGCCGGGACAGCTCTACGAGCAGTACTTC
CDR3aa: CASRTGPGQLYEQYF

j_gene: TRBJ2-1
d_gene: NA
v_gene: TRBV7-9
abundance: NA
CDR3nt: TGTGCCAGCAGCTTAGCCCCGGGGAGGGAGCAGTTCTTC
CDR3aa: CASSLAPGREQFF

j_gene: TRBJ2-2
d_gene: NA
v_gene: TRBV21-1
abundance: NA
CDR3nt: TGTGCCAGCAGCAAAGGCAGGCGACTAGCGGGAGTGAACACCGGGGAGCTGTTTTTT
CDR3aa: CASSKGRRLAGVNTGELFF

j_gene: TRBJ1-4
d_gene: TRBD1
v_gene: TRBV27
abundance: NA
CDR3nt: TGTGCCAGCAGTTATACAGGGGGGGGTAAAAAACTGTTTTTT
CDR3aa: CASSYTGGGKKLFF

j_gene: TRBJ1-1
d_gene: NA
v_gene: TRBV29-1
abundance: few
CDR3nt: TGCAGCGTTGAAACAGGGTTGAACACTGAAGCTTTCTTT
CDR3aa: CSVETGLNTEAFF

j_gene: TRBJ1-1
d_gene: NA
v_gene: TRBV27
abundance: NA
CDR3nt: TGTGCCAGCAGGTGGGGGAACACTGAAGCTTTCTTT
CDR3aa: CASRWGNTEAFF

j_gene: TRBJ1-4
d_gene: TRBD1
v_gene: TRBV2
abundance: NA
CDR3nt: TGTGCCAGCATTAAAGGACAGGGAAATGAAAAACTGTTTTTT
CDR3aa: CASIKGQGNEKLFF

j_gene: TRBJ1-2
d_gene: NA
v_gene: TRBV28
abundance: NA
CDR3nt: TGTGCCAGCAGTACACAAATTGACAGGCGCCTCTATGGCTACACCTTC
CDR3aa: CASSTQIDRRLYGYTF

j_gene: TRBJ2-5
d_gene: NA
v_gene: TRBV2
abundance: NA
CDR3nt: TGTGCCAGCAGTGAACCTAGCTGGGAGACCCAGTACTTC
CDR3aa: CASSEPSWETQYF

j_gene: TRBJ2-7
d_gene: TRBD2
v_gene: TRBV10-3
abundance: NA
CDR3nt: TGTGCCATCAGTGAGTCTGCTACTAGCGGACTCTACGAGCAGTACTTC
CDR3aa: CAISESATSGLYEQYF

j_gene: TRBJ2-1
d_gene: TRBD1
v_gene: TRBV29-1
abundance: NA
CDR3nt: TGCAGCTCACCGGGACAGGGGCATGAGCAGTTCTTC
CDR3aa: CSSPGQGHEQFF

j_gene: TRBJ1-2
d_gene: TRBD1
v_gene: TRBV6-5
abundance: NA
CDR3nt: TGTGCCAGCTCTCCCGGGACAGGAGTTCCTGGCTACACCTTC
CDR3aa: CASSPGTGVPGYTF

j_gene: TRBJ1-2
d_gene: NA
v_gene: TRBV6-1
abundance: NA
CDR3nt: TGTGCCAGCGGACCCACAGCACTATCTGGCTACACCTTC
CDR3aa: CASGPTALSGYTF

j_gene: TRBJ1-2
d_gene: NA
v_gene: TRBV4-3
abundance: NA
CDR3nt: TGCGCCAGCAGCCAAGAGGAGGCGGTCGGGTTTGGCTACACCTTC
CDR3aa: CASSQEEAVGFGYTF

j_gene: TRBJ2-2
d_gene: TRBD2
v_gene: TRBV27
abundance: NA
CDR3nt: TGTGCCAGCAGGCCACTAGCGGGAGGTTTCGGGGAGCTGTTTTTT
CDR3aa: CASRPLAGGFGELFF

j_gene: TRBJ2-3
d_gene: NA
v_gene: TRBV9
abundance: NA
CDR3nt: TGTGCCAGCAGCACCTATTTAGGGGTTAGCACAGATACGCAGTATTTT
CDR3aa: CASSTYLGVSTDTQYF

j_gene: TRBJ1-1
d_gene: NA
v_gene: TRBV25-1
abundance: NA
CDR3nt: TGTGCCAGCAGCCCTGGGGGGGACACTGAAGCTTTCTTT
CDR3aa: CASSPGGDTEAFF

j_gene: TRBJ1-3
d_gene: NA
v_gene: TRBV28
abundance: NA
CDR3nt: TGTGCCAGCAGTTTCTCCCGTCGAAACACCATATATTTT
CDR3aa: CASSFSRRNTIYF

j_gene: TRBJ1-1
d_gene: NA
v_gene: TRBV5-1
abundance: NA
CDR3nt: TGCGCCAGCAGCCCATGTACGGGGAACACTGAAGCTTTCTTT
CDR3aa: CASSPCTGNTEAFF

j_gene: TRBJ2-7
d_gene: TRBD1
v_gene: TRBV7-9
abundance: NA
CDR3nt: TGTGCCAGCAGCACTGGACAGGCCTCCTACGAGCAGTACTTC
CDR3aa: CASSTGQASYEQYF

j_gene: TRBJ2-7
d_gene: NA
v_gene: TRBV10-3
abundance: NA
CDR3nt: TGTGCCATCAGTGCCTGGACGGGGAGCTCCTACGAGCAGTACTTC
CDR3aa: CAISAWTGSSYEQYF

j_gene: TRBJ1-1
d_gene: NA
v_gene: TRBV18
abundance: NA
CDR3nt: TGTGCCAGCTCACCAGAGGGCGGGGACCCTGAAGCTTTCTTT
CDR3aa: CASSPEGGDPEAFF

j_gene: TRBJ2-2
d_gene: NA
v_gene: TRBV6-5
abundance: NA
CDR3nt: TGTGCCAGCAGTAAGGGATATCCCGGGGAGCTGTTTTTT
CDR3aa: CASSKGYPGELFF

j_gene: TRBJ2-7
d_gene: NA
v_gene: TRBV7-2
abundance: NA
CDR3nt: TGTGCCAGCAGCGCAAACCCACGGCGGGGGCCTACCTACGAGCAGTACTTC
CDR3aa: CASSANPRRGPTYEQYF

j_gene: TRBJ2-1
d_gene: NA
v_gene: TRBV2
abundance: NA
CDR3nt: TGTGCCAGCACCGGGAGGGGACAGGGACCCTACAATGAGCAGTTCTTC
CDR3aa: CASTGRGQGPYNEQFF

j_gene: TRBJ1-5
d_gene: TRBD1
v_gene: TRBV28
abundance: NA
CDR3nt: TGTGCCAGCAGGGGGACAGGTAATAGCAATCAGCCCCAGCATTTT
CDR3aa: CASRGTGNSNQPQHF

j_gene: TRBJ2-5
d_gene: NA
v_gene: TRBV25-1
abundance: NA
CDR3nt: TGTGCCAGCAGTGATTTCGGCAGGGAAGAGACCCAGTACTTC
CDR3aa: CASSDFGREETQYF

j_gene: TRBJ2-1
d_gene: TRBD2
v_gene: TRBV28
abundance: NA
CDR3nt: TGTGCCAGCAGTACCTGGACTAGCGGTGACAATGAGCAGTTCTTC
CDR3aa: CASSTWTSGDNEQFF

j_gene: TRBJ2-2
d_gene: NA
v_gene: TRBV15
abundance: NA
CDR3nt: TGTGCCACCAGCTCGTCCCCTCGGGGCATCACCGGGGAGCTGTTTTTT
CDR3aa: CATSSSPRGITGELFF

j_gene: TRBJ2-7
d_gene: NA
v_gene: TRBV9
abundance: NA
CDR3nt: TGTGCCAGCAGCGTTCACGCTACAAATAACTTGGGAGAGCAGTACTTC
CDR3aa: CASSVHATNNLGEQYF

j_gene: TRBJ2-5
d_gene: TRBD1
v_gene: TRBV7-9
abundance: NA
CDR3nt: TGTGCCAGCAGCTCGGGACAGGGCTGGGAGACCCAGTACTTC
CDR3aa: CASSSGQGWETQYF

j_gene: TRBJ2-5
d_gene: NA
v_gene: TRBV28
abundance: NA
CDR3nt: TGTGCCAGCAGTTTGGTTCAGGAGACCCAGTACTTC
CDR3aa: CASSLVQETQYF

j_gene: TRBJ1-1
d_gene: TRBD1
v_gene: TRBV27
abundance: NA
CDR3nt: TGTGCCAGCAGTTTTCTCAGGGGGAGTATCCCTCACCTTTTT
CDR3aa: CASSFLRGSIPHLF

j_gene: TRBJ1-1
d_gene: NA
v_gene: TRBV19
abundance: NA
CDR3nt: TGTGCCAGTAGTATGGGGACGCTGAACACTGAAGCTTTCTTT
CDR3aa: CASSMGTLNTEAFF

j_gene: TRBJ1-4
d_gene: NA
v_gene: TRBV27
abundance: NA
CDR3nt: TGTGCCAGCAGTTCAGCCGGGCGAAGTGAAAAACTGTTTTTT
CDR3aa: CASSSAGRSEKLFF

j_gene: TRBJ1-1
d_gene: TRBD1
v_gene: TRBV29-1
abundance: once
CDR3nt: TGCAGCGTTCCCGGACAGGGATTTCGTCAAGCTTTCTTT
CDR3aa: CSVPGQGFRQAFF

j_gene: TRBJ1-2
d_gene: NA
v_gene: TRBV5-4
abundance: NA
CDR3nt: TGTGCCAGCAGGGGTGAAGGACCCCCGGCTGGCTACACCTTC
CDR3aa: CASRGEGPPAGYTF

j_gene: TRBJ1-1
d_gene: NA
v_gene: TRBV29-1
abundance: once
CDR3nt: TGCAGCGTTAGGGGTACTGAAGCTTTCTTT
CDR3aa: CSVRGTEAFF

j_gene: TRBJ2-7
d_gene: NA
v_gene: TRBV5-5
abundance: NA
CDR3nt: TGTGCCAGCAGCTTTTACTCATTTCCCGAGCAGTACTTC
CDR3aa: CASSFYSFPEQYF

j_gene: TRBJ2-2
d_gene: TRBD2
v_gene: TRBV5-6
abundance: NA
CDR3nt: TGTGCCAGCAGGGAACTAGCGGGCACCGGGGAGCTGTTTTTT
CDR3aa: CASRELAGTGELFF

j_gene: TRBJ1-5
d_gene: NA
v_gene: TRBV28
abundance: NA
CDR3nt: TGTGCCAGCAGTTTCAGTTCAGGAGATCAGCCCCAGCATTTT
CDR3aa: CASSFSSGDQPQHF

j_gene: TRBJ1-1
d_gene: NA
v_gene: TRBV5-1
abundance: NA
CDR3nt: TGCGCCAGCAGCGTTCAGGGCACTGAAGCTTTCTTT
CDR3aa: CASSVQGTEAFF

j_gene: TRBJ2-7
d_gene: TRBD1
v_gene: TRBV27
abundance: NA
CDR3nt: TGTGCCAGCAGAATAACAGGGGGCTCCTACGAGCAGTACTTC
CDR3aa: CASRITGGSYEQYF

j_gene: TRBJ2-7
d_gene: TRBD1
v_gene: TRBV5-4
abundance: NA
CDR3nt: TGTGCCAGCAGCCCGGACAGGGTTAGTGAGCAGTACTTC
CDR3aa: CASSPDRVSEQYF

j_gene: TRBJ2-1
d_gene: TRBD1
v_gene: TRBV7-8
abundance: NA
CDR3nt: TGTGCCAGCAGGGCCGGCAGGGGGATAAACAATGAGCAGTTCTTC
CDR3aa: CASRAGRGINNEQFF

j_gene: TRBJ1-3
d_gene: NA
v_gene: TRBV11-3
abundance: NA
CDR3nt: TGTGCCAGCAGCCGTGGGGCAGGGCCCTTAGTGAACACCATATATTTT
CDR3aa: CASSRGAGPLVNTIYF

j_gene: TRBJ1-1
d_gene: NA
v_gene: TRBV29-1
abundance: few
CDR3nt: TGCAGCGTTTGTAACGGAGACACTGAAGCTTTCTTT
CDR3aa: CSVCNGDTEAFF